The source of this T cell receptor beta chain is a study of CD8 T cells in ankylosing spondylitis. Study outcomes and limitations: In ankylosing spondylitis patients, matched synovial fluid reportedly showed significant enrichment of disease-linked clones.

This clonotype was picked up one time. The antigen is unknown. The germline CDR1 and CDR2 sequences are SGHAT and FQNNGV. CDR3 size: 15 residues. Trimming took off 3 bases at V and 7 bases at J, with 16 bases between the two ends. With molecular barcodes, quantitative 5'-RACE was used to make the TCR beta libraries. TCRdb reprocessed the 5' RACE reads with MiXCR, giving one entry per CDR3 protein. Here the sample spans 350,000 to 400,000 distinct CDR3 sequences, around 20% being singletons. The rearrangement uses TRBV11-2 and TRBJ2-1, with D possibly being TRBD2 (7 bases). The material sequenced was blood, either unsorted or a sorted T cell fraction (not recorded which). This receptor was taken from a male donor with ankylosing spondylitis or in good health (not recorded which). In nucleotides, the CDR3 is TGTGCCAGCAGCTTCTGGGGGGGCGCGTATAATGAGCAGTTCTTC. Translation: CASSFWGGAYNEQFF.